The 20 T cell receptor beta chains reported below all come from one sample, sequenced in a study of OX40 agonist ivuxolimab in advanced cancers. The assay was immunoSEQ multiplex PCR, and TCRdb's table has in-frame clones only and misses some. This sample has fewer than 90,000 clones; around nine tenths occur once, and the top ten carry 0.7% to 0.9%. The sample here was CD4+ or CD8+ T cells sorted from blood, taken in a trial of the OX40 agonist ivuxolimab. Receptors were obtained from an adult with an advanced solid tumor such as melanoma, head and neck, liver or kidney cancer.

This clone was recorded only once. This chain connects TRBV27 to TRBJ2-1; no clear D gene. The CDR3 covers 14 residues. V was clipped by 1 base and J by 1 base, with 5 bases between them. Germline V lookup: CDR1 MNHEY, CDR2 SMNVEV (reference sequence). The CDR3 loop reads CASSLWGSYNEQFF. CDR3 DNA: TGTGCCAGCAGTTTATGGGGATCCTACAATGAGCAGTTCTTC.

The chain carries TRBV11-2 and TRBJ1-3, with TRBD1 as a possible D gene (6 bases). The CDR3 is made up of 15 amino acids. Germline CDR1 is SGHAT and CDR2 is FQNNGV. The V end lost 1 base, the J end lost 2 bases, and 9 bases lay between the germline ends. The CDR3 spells CASSLAGTTGNTIYF. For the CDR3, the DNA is TGTGCCAGCAGCTTAGCGGGGACAACTGGAAACACCATATATTTT.

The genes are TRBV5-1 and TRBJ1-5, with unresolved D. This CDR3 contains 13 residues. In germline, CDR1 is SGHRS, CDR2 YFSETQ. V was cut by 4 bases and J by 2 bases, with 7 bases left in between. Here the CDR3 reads CASSADGNQPQHF. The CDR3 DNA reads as TGCGCCAGCAGCGCTGACGGCAATCAGCCCCAGCATTTT.

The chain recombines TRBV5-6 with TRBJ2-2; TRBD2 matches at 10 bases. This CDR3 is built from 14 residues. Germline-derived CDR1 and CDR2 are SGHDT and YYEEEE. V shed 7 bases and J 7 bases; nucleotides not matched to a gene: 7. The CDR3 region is CASALAGVNGELFF. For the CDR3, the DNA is TGTGCCAGCGCGCTAGCGGGAGTTAACGGGGAGCTGTTTTTT.

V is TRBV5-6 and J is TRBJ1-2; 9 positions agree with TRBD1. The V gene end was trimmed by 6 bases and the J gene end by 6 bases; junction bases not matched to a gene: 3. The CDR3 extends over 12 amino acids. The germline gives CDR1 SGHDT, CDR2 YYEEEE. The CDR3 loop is CASTWDRDGYTF. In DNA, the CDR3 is TGTGCCAGCACTTGGGACAGGGATGGCTACACCTTC. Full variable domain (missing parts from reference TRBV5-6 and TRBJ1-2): DAGVTQSPTHLIKTRGQQVTLRCSPKSGHDTVSWYQQALGQGPQFIFQYYEEEERQRGNFPDRFSGHQFPNYSSELNVNALLLGDSALYLCASTWDRDGYTFGSGTRLTVV.

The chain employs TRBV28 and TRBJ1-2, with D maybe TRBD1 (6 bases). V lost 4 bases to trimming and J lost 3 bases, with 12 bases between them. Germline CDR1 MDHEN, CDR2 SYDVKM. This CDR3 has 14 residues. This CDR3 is CASSSQGFYYGYTF. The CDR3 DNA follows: TGTGCCAGCAGTTCGCAGGGGTTCTACTATGGCTACACCTTC.

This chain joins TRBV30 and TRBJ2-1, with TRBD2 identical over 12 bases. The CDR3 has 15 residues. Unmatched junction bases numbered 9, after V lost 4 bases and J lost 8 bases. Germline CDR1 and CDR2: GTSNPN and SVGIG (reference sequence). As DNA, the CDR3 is TGTGCCTGGAAATACCCTAGCGGGAGGGCCGATGAGCAGTTCTTC. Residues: CAWKYPSGRADEQFF.

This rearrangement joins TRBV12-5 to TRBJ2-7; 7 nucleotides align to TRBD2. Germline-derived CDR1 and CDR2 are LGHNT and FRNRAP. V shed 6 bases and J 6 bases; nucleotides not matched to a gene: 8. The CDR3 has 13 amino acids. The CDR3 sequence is CASGKSGTGEQYF. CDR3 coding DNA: TGTGCTAGTGGCAAAAGCGGGACGGGCGAGCAGTACTTC.

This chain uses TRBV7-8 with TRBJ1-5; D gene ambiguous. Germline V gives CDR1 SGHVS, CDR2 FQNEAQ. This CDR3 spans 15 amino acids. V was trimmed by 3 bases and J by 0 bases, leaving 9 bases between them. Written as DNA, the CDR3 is TGTGCCAGCAGCTTCTCATGGAATAGCAATCAGCCCCAGCATTTT. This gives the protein CASSFSWNSNQPQHF.

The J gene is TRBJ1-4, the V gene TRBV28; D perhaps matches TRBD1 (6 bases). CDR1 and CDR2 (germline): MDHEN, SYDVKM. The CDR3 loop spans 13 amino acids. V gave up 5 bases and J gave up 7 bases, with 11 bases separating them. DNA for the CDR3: TGTGCCAGCAGTATAGGACAGATTGAAAAACTGTTTTTT. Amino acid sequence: CASSIGQIEKLFF.

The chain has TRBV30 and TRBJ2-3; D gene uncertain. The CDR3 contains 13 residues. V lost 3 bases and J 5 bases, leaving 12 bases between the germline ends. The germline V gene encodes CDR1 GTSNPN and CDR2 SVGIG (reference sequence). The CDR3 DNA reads TGTGCCTGGAGCGCGCAAAGAAGAGATACGCAGTATTTT. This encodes CAWSAQRRDTQYF. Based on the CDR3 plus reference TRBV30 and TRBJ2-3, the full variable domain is SQTIHQWPATLVQPVGSPLSLECTVEGTSNPNLYWYRQAAGRGLQLLFYSVGIGQISSEVPQNLSASRPQDRQFILSSKKLLLSDSGFYLCAWSAQRRDTQYFGPGTRLTVL.

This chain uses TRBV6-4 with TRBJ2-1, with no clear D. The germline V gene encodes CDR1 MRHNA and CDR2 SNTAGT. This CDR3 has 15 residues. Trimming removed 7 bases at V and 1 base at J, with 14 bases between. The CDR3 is CASTMANKSYNEQFF. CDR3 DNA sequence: TGTGCCAGCACGATGGCAAACAAGTCCTACAATGAGCAGTTCTTC.

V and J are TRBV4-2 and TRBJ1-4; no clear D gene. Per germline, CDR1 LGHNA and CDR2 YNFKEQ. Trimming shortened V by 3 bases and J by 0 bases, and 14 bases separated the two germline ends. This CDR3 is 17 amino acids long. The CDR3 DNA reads TGTGCCAGCAGCCAGATTCGCTTCAGCGCAACTAATGAAAAACTGTTTTTT. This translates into CASSQIRFSATNEKLFF.

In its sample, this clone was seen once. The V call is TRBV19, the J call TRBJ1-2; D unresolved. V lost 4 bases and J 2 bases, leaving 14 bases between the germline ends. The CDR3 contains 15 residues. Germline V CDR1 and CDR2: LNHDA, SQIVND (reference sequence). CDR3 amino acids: CASSKTAPWNYGYTF. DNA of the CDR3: TGTGCCAGTAGTAAAACGGCCCCCTGGAACTATGGCTACACCTTC.

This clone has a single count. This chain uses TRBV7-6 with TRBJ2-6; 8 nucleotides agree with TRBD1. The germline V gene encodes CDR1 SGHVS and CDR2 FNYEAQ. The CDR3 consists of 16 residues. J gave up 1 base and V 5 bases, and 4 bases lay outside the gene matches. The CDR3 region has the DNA TGTGCCAGCAGCATAAACAGGGGGTCTGGGGCCAACGTCCTGACTTTC. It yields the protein CASSINRGSGANVLTF.

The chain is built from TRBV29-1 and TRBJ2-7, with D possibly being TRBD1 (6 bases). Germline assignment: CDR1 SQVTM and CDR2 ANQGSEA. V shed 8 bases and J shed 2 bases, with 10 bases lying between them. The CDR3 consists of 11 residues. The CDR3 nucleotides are TGCAGCTCCCGGACAGCCTACGAGCAGTACTTC. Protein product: CSSRTAYEQYF.

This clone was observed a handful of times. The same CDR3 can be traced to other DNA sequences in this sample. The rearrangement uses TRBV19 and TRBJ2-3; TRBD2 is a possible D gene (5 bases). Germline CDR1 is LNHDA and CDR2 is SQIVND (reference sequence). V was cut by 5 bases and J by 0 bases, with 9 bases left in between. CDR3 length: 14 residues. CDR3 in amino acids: CASSLASSTDTQYF. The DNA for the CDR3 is TGTGCCAGTAGTTTAGCGAGTAGCACAGATACGCAGTATTTT.

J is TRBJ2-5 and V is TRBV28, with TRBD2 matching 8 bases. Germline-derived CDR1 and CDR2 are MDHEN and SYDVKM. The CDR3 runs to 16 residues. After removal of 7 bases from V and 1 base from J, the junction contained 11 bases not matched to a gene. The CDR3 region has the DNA TGTGCCAGCACCACAAACGGGGGGGAGATCCAAGAGACCCAGTACTTC. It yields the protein CASTTNGGEIQETQYF.

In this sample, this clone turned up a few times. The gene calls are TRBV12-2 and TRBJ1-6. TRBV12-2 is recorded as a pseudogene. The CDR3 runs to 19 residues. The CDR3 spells CASRLKRGKVSSYNSPLHF. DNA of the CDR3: TGTGCAAGTCGCTTAAAACGAGGGAAGGTGAGCTCCTATAATTCACCCCTCCACTTT.

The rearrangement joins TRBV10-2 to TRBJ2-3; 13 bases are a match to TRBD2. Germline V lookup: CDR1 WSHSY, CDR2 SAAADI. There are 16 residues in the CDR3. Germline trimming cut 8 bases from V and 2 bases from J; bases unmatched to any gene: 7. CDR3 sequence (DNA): TGCGCCAGCCATGGACTAGCGGGGGCCCCCACAGATACGCAGTATTTT. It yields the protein CASHGLAGAPTDTQYF.